This TCR beta chain was recorded in a study of graft-versus-host responses after intestinal transplantation. About the research overall: Among the recipients, transplants were multivisceral, liver-intestinal, or isolated intestinal. Among the recipients, all got anti-thymocyte globulin induction and then tacrolimus and steroids for two to four years. General observations from the study: Declining HvG levels early post-transplant were linked to peak circulating GvH clone levels.

The protocol was immunoSEQ multiplex PCR, while the TCRdb copy is restricted to in-frame clones and leaves out a portion. The profile shows more than 85,000 clones, 85% to 95% of them singletons. As concerns this clone: No antigen is known for it.

Germline assignment: CDR1 SGHDT and CDR2 YYEEEE. The CDR3 contains 15 residues. V dropped 0 bases and J dropped 0 bases, with 9 bases sitting between them. Sequenced here: unstimulated CD8+ T cells sorted from spleen or lymph node cells, sampled before transplant. This TCR was sampled from a human donor who was the organ donor for an intestinal transplant. This chain links TRBV5-6 with TRBJ1-1, with a possible D match to TRBD1 (5 bases). The CDR3 coding sequence is TGTGCCAGCAGCTTGGTGGGGGACTTGAACACTGAAGCTTTCTTT. Its protein product is CASSLVGDLNTEAFF.